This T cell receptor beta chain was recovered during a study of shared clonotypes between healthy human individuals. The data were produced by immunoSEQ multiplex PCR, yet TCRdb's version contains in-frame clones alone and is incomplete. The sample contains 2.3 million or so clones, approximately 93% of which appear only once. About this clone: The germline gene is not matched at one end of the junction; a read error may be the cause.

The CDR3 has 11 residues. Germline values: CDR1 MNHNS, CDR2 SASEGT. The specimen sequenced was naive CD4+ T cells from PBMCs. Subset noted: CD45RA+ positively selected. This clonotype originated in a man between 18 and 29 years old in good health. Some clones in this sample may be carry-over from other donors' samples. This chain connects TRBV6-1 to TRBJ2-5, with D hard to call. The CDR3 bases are TGTGCCAGCAGAGAAGTGGAGACCCAGTACTTC. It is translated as CASREVETQYF.